Below, one T cell receptor beta chain is given with its context. Germline V gives CDR1 MNHEY, CDR2 SVGAGI. The CDR3 is made up of 13 amino acids. Trimming cost V 6 bases and J 7 bases; bases outside gene matches: 3. Original processing methods: Using reference gene primer amplification, nucleated cell counts were estimated. Data came from immunoSEQ multiplex PCR; TCRdb stores just in-frame clones and leaves some out. The V and J calls and clone size are taken from that table; D and trimming were inferred from the DNA. The repertoire holds 150,000 to 200,000 clones, around 80% seen once, with 5.2% in the top ten. This entry belongs to a study of blood T cell repertoires in COVID-19.

This chain connects TRBV6-5 to TRBJ1-6, with TRBD1 matching over 7 bases. This receptor was obtained from a man in his 70s who had been exposed to COVID-19. Source material: PBMCs or T cells enriched from blood (not recorded which). This CDR3 is CASRQGGNSPLHF. In DNA form, the CDR3 reads TGTGCCAGCAGGCAGGGGGGCAATTCACCCCTCCACTTT.